Included here is one T cell receptor (beta chain) sequence, with context. This clonotype has only a few counts. This receptor's antigen is unknown. It has no much larger one-base neighbor in the sample; base qualities were not kept. According to the germline V gene (reference sequence), CDR1 reads GTSNPN and CDR2 reads SVGIG. The CDR3 goes from the cysteine to the phenylalanine over 13 residues. Only the CDR3 part of the read is kept: 39 bases, read in frame from the first base. The junction carries 18 bases between V and J, which are trimmed by 8 bases and 6 bases respectively. This sample was taken from a study of blood T cells in healthy people across ages (dated by TCRdb to about 2015). As for the study more broadly: In model experiments, roughly one uniquely barcoded TCR beta cDNA molecule per two T cells was captured by template switching. The study measured age-related changes in TCR beta repertoire diversity using deep sequencing normalized with unique cDNA molecular identifiers. Donors were grouped into four age groups: young (average about 15 years), middle-aged (39), aged (62) and long-lived (around 80). To avoid experimental bias, donors of different ages were randomly spread across the sequencing lanes. The study analyzed two additional independent replicas of 1 million unique cDNA reads from the same blood draw for two donors, one aged 18 to 30 and one aged 80 or older. The investigation overall reported the following: A strong correlation was found between observed TCR beta diversity and the percentage of naive T cells measured by flow cytometry. As age increased, observed TCR beta diversity per million T cells dropped in a roughly linear way, and a significant reduction was already evident by age around 41. Estimates of total diversity based on one million sequenced T cells were regarded as lower bounds and as underestimates. Compared with the aged group, the long-lived group had more naive CD4+ T cells, fewer expanded clones and increased TCR diversity, suggesting age selection. Donor CMV infection status was unknown, potentially confounding age-related changes in expanded clonotypes. Because profiling used bulk unsorted PBMCs, naive and antigen-experienced compartments could not be compared conclusively.

Library creation used 5' RACE. TCRdb records Illumina HiSeq 2500 as the sequencer. The second PCR ran for about 7 to 11 cycles and used a J-beta primer mix along with a sample-barcoded 5' primer. A unique molecular identifier was introduced onto each TCR beta cDNA molecule by a template-switch 5' adaptor carrying 12 random nucleotides. At least 3 million CDR3-containing paired-end reads were obtained from each sample. The Mint cDNA synthesis kit, primed by a TRBC-specific oligonucleotide, was used to synthesize first-strand cDNA from all RNA. Following uracil-DNA glycosylase treatment, all cDNA underwent a first 18-cycle PCR with the universal primers M1SS and BC2_uni_R. The paper's data handling went like this. Each sample was normalized by randomly selecting 1 million high-quality reads, each carrying a distinct molecular identifier. Reads sharing molecular identifiers were discarded rather than binned into consensus sequences. MiTCR, set to a Q25 quality threshold and the strictest error-elimination algorithm, was used for CDR3 identification, clonotype clustering and error correction. A nonparametric unseen species model with Euler transformation was used to estimate lower-bound total TCR beta diversity. The public reads were run again by TCRdb, first through fastp at Q25 and then through MiXCR, and only productive beta chains were kept. Every distinct CDR3 protein forms one entry, paired with its most common genes and DNA. The V and J calls reflect TCRdb's pipeline rather than the authors' work. The sample has 650,000 to 950,000 distinct CDR3 sequences on record, more than 40% of them singletons. About 19% of the sample lies in the top ten.

Donors were 35 to 40 systemically healthy Caucasian individuals from Russia aged about 6 to 100 years. Each donor gave roughly 9 milliliters of peripheral blood, drawn into EDTA-treated Vacutainer tubes. PBMCs were isolated by Ficoll-Paque density-gradient centrifugation, with at least 6 million obtained per sample. Total RNA, at least 5 micrograms per sample, was extracted from PBMCs with Trizol reagent. For every donor, an aliquot of PBMCs went through flow cytometry to measure the percentages of naive CD45RAhigh/CD27high T cells. Material: blood. Recombination connected TRBV30 to TRBJ2-3; D gene: possibly TRBD1, on 6 matching bases. This TCR was recovered from a man in his 60s in good health. The CDR3 region reads CAGDRLPGDTQYF. The sequenced DNA: TGTGCCGGAGACAGGCTGCCAGGTGATACGCAGTATTTT.